What follows is one TCR beta chain and its context. The ends lost 2 bases at V and 7 bases at J; junction bases unmatched: 9. The CDR3 consists of 15 residues. CDR1 is SGHDT and CDR2 is YYEEEE in the germline V gene. This entry is derived from a study of shared clonotypes between healthy human individuals. Original processing notes: There were no quality scores in the junction-only immunoSEQ sequences, so filtering differed. Measured with immunoSEQ multiplex PCR; TCRdb has only the in-frame clones, and not every one. The V and J calls and clone size come from that table; D and trimming were worked out from the DNA. The data show about 500,000 clones, with approximately 80% seen just once and 12% held by the top ten.

Sample: PBMCs. The receptor was isolated from a woman in her forties in good health. Some clones in this sample may be carry-over from other donors' samples. This chain uses TRBV5-6 with TRBJ2-7, with 10 positions matching TRBD1. CDR3 DNA: TGTGCCAGCAGCTTACCGGGACAGGGGCGATGGGAGCAGTACTTC. Amino acid sequence: CASSLPGQGRWEQYF.